This T cell receptor (beta chain) was captured by sequencing in a study of tumor-infiltrating lymphocytes in primary liver carcinoma. Study-level background: Measuring about 4.2 to 11 cm across, the tumors were staged as T1-T3 N0M0. Study-wide points: A significantly higher top-250-clone fraction was found in tumors than in blood (p = 0.039).

A constant-region primer primed TCR beta cDNA synthesis from roughly 520 ng of total RNA. Three nested multiplex PCR rounds, a slightly modified ARM-PCR, produced the libraries for TCR beta. In the first two PCR rounds, TRBV1-TRBV30 forward primers were paired with a C-beta reverse primer, and each round lasted 10 cycles. TCRdb re-called the multiplex PCR reads through MiXCR, storing one row per CDR3 protein. The table shows about 200,000 distinct CDR3 sequences, with about 61% occurring only once. With respect to this clonotype: What it binds is unknown. An end of the junction does not agree with germline; a read error may underlie this.

RNA was extracted from whole blood without cell sorting, alongside germline DNA. In germline, CDR1 is SGHRS, CDR2 YFSETQ. The CDR3 has 15 amino acids. The rearrangement joins TRBV5-1 to TRBJ2-3, with D possibly TRBD2 on 5 matching bases. This TCR derives from a woman aged 60-70 years with primary liver carcinoma and hepatitis B virus infection. Sequencing input: peripheral blood. The DNA of the CDR3 is TGCGCCAGCAGCTTATTTAGTTCTAGCACAAATACGCAGTATTTT. Its translation is CASSLFSSSTNTQYF.